Reported below is one T cell receptor beta chain. This sample was taken from a study of blood T cell repertoires in COVID-19. Germline V gene sequence: CDR1 SGHAT, CDR2 FQNNGV. V lost 5 bases and J 7 bases, leaving 12 bases between the germline ends. The CDR3 totals 13 residues. The repertoire was sequenced with immunoSEQ multiplex PCR; TCRdb's copy has only in-frame clones and lacks some. The sample yields about 260,000 clones, 84% seen once. The sequence came from a man in his sixties with acute or convalescent COVID-19. The rearrangement links TRBV11-2 to TRBJ2-1; D remains unclear. Material: peripheral blood. The CDR3 is CASSPGAENEQFF. CDR3 bases: TGTGCCAGCAGCCCCGGTGCGGAGAATGAGCAGTTCTTC.